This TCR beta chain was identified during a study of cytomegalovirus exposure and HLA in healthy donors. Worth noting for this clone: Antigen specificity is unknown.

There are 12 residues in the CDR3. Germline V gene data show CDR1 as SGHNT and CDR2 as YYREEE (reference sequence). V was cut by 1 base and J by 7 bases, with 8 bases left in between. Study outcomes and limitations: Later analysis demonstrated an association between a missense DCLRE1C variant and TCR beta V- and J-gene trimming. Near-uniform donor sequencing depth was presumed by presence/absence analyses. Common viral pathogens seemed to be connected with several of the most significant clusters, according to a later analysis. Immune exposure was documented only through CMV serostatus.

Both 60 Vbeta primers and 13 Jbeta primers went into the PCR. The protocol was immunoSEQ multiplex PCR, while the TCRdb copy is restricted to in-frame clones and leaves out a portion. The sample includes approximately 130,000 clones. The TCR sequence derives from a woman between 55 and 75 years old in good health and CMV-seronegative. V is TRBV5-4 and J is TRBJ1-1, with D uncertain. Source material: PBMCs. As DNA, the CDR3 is TGTGCCAGCAGCTTGCTATACAGTGAAGCTTTCTTT. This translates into CASSLLYSEAFF.